This section outlines one T cell receptor beta chain sequence together with its context. The antigen remains unidentified. Peripheral blood came from all dose cohorts at three timepoints. This sample was included in a study of OX40 agonist ivuxolimab in advanced cancers. Turning to the study itself: The dose of intravenous ivuxolimab that patients received every 2 weeks ranged from 0.01 to 10 mg/kg. At 82.7% male, the cohort had a mean age of 60 years, ranging from roughly 20 to 90.

Study results and caveats: The expanded peripheral T cells' antigen specificity was not determined.

This table comes from immunoSEQ multiplex PCR, and its TCRdb copy is limited to in-frame clones, with some not included. In the table there are some 59,000 clones, about 80% of which are singletons. This receptor was identified in an adult with an advanced solid tumor such as melanoma, head and neck, liver or kidney cancer. The specimen was CD4+ or CD8+ T cells sorted from blood, collected in a trial of the OX40 agonist ivuxolimab.

CDR3 region: CASSQTGRYEKLFF. The CDR3 DNA is TGCGCCAGCAGTCAGACAGGGAGATATGAAAAACTGTTTTTT. V usage is TRBV4-1 and J usage is TRBJ1-4; TRBD1 aligns across 7 bases. This CDR3 is 14 amino acids long. Germline CDR1 reads MGHRA; CDR2 reads YSYEKL. The V and J ends lost 6 bases and 6 bases, in that order; junction bases with no gene match: 7.